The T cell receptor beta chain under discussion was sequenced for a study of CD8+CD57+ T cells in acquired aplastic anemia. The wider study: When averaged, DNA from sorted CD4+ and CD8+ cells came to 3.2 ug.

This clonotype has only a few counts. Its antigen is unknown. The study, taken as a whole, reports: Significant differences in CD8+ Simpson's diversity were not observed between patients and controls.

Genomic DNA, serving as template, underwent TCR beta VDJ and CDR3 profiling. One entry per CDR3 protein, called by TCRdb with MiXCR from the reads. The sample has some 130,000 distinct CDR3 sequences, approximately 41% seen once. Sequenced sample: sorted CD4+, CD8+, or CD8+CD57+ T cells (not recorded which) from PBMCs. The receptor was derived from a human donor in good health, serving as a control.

The CDR3: CATRRGDRPNYGYTF. For the CDR3, the DNA is TGTGCCACCAGGAGGGGCGACCGCCCTAACTATGGCTACACCTTC. This chain joins TRBV15 and TRBJ1-2; TRBD1 might be the D (5 bases). V lost 6 bases and J lost 0, with 14 bases in between. Germline CDR1 and CDR2: LNHNV and YYDKDF (reference sequence). The CDR3 runs 15 residues.